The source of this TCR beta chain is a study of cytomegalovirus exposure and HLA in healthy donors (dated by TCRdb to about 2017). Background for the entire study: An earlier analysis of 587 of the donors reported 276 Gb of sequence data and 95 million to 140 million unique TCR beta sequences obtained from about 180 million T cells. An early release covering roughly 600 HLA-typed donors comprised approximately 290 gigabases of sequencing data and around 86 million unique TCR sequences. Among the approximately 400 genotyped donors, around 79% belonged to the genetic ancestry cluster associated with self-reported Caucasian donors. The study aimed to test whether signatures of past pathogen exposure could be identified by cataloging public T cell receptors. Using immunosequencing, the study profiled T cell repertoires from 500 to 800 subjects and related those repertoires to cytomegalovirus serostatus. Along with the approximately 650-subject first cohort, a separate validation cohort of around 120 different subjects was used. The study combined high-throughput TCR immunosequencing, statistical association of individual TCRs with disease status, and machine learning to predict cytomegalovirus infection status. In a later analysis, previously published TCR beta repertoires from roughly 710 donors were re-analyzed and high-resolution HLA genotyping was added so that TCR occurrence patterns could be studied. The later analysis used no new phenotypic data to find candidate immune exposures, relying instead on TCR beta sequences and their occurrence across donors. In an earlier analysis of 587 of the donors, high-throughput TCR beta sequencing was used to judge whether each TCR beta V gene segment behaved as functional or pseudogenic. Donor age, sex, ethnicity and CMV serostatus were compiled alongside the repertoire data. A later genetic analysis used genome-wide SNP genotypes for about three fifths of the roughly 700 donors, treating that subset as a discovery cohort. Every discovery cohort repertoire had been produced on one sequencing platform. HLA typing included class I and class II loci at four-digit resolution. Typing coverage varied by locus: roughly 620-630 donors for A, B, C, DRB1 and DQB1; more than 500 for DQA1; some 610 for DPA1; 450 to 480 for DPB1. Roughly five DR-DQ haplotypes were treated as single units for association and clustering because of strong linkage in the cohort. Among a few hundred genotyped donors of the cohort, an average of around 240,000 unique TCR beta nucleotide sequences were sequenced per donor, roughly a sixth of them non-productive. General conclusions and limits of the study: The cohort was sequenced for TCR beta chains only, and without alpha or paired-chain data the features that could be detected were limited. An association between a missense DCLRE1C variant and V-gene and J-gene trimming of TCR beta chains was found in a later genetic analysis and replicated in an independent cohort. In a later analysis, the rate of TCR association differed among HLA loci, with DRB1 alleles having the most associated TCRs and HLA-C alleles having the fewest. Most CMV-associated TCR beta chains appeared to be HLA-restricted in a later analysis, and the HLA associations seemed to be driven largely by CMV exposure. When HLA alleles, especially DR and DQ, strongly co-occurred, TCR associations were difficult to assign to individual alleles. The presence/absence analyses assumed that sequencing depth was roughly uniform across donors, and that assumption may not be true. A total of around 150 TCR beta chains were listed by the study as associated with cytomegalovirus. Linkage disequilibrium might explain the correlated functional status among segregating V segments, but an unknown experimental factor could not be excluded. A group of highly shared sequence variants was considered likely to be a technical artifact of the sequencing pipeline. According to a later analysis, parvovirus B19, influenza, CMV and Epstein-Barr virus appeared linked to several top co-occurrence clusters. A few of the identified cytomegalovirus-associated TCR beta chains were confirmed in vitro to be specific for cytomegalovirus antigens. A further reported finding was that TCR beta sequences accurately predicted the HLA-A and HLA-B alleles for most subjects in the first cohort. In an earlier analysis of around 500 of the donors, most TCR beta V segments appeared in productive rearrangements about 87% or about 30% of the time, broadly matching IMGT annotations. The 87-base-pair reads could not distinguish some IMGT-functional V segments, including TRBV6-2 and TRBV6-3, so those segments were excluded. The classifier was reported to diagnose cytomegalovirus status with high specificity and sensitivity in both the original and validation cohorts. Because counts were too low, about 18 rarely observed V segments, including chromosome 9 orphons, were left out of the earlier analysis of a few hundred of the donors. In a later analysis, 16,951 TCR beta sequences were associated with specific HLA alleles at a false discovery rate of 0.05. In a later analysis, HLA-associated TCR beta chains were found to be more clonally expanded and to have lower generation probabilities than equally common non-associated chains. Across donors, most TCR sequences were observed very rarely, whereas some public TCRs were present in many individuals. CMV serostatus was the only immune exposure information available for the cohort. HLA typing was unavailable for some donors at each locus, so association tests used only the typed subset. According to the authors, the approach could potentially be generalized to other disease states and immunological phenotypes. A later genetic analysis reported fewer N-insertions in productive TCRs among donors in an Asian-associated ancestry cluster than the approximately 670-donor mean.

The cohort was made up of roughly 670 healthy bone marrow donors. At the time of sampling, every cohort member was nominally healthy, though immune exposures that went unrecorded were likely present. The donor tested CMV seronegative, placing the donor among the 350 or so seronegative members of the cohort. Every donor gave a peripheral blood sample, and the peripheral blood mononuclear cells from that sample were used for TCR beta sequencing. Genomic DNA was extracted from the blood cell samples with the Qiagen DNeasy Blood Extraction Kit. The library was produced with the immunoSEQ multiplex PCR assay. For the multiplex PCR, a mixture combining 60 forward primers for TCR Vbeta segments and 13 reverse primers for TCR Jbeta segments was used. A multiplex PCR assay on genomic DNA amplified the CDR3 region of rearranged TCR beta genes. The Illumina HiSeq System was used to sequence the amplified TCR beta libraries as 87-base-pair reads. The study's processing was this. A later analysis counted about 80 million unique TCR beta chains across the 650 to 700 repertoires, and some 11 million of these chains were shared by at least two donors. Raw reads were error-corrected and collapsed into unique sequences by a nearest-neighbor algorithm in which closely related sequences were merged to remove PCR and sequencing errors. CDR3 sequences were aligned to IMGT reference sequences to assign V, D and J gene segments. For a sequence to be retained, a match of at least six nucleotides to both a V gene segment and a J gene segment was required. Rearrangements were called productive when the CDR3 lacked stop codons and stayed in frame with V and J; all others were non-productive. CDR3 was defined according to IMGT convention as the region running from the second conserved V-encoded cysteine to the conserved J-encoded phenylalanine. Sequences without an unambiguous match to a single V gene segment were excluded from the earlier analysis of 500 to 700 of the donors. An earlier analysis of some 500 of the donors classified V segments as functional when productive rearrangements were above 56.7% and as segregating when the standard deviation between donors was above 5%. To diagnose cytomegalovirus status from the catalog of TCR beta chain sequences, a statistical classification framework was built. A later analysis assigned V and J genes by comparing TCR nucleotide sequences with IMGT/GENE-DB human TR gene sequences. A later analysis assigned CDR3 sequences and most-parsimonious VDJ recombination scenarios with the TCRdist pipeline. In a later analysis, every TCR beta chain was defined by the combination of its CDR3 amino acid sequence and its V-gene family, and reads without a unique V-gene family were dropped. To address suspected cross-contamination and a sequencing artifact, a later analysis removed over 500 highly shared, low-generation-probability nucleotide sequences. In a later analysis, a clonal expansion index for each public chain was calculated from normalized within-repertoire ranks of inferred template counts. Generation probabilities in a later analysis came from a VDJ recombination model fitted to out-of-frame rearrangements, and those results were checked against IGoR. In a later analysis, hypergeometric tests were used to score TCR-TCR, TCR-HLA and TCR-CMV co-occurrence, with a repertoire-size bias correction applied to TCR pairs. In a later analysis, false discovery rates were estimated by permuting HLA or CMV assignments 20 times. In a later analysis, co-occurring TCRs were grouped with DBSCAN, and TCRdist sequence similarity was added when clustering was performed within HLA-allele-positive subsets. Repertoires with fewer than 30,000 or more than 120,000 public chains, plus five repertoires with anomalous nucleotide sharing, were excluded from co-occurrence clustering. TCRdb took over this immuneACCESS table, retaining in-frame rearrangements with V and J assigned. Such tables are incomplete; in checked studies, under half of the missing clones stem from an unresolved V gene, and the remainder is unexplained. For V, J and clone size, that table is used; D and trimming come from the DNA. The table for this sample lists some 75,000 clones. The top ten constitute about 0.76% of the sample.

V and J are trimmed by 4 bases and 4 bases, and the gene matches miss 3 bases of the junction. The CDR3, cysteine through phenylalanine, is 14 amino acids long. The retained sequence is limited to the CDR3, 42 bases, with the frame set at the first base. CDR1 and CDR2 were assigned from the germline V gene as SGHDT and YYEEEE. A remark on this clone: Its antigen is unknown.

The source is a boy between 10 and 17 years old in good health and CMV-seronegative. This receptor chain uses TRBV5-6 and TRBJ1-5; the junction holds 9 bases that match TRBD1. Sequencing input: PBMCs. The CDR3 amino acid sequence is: CASSHGQGNQPQHF. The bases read TGTGCCAGCAGCCATGGACAGGGGAATCAGCCCCAGCATTTT. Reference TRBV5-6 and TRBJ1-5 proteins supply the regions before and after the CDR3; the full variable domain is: DAGVTQSPTHLIKTRGQQVTLRCSPKSGHDTVSWYQQALGQGPQFIFQYYEEEERQRGNFPDRFSGHQFPNYSSELNVNALLLGDSALYLCASSHGQGNQPQHFGDGTRLSIL.